This T cell receptor (beta chain) was sequenced in a study of identical twins. One entry per CDR3 protein results from TCRdb running MiXCR on the 5' RACE reads. In the table there are about 470,000 distinct CDR3 sequences, about 24% of which are singletons. Only healthy Caucasians were included as donors. V dropped 5 bases and J dropped 4; count of bases not matched to a gene: 11. Germline loops: CDR1 DFQATT, CDR2 SNEGSKA (reference sequence). CDR3 length: 15 residues. The data were also submitted as part of a second study, on T cells expressing NK-cell markers. As that report states: In several experiments, sorting was restricted to alpha-beta TCR T cells by an anti-gamma-delta TCR antibody.

The rearrangement joins TRBV20-1 to TRBJ1-2; 9 bases fit TRBD1. Specimen: CD4+ T cells sorted from blood. This clonotype originated in a woman aged 18-29 years in good health. The CDR3 nucleotides are TGCAGTGCTCCCCCCCGCTCGACAGGGGGCTATGGCTACACCTTC. Translated, it gives CSAPPRSTGGYGYTF.